This is a list of T cell receptor beta chains from one sample in a study of shared clonotypes between healthy human individuals. The assay was immunoSEQ multiplex PCR, and TCRdb's table has in-frame clones only and misses some. The table has under 2,000,000 clones, 85% to 95% seen once. The sample comprised naive CD8+ T cells sorted from blood. The source of these receptors is a man aged 18 to 30 in good health. CDR3s leave out the opening cysteine and the closing phenylalanine or tryptophan. Each record gives: V gene, CDR3 protein.

V: TRBV6-6
CDR3: ASSLTGEAPEAF

V: TRBV13
CDR3: ASSSSGQGAYEQY

V: TRBV10-1
CDR3: ASTEAGTSGNEQF

V: TRBV10-3
CDR3: AISESGLPYYEQY

V: TRBV9
CDR3: ASSAGTGAREQY

V: TRBV5-1
CDR3: ASSLDRVSSSYNSPLH

V: TRBV6-5
CDR3: ASSGQGSSYEQY

V: TRBV6-5
CDR3: ASSYIGDGETQY

V: TRBV30
CDR3: AWEGGSGANVLT

V: TRBV5-6
CDR3: ASSSGLAGVRSTGELF

V: TRBV29-1
CDR3: SVEDADGNTEAF

V: TRBV7-9
CDR3: ASSSESRYGYT

V: TRBV19
CDR3: ASTAPWTGDGYT

V: TRBV7-6
CDR3: ASSLGVGKGLAGNNEQF

V: TRBV6-7
CDR3: ASSYSGRSAGNQPQH

V: TRBV13
CDR3: ASSLGLTYEQY

V: TRBV28
CDR3: ASSLGLSNYYGYT

V: TRBV4-1
CDR3: ASSQVGGGRGEQF

V: TRBV27
CDR3: ASSFGQGLTGAF

V: TRBV5-6
CDR3: ASSFGTGAYEQY

V: TRBV2
CDR3: ASSAYRGVTDTQY

V: TRBV19
CDR3: ASKGIGARTEAF

V: TRBV27
CDR3: ASSGAYNEQF

V: TRBV4-3
CDR3: ASSQDLGYYEQY

V: TRBV7-6
CDR3: ASSLASPGANVLT

V: TRBV30
CDR3: AWTGTHFTDTQY

V: TRBV30
CDR3: ACIQGGNQPQH

V: TRBV11-2
CDR3: ASSSEVASAETQY

V: TRBV4-1
CDR3: ASSQAAAGLGNEQF

V: TRBV10-3
CDR3: AISGHSSLSYEQY

V: TRBV28
CDR3: ASSHYRGKTTDTQY

V: TRBV6-4
CDR3: ASRDQRGSSYEQY

V: TRBV27
CDR3: ASSLSGNEQF

V: TRBV10-2
CDR3: ARHGLQGFYTEAF

V: TRBV29-1
CDR3: SVEDPKSGDRGYEQY

V: TRBV28
CDR3: ASSFPRGGGKPQH

V: TRBV7-9
CDR3: ASSPAGPSSDEQF

V: TRBV13
CDR3: ASSLGGGNQPQH

V: TRBV28
CDR3: ASSFSPGTEYQETQY

V: TRBV4-2
CDR3: ASSQESVGSEAGELF